A selection of T cell receptor beta chains follows, all from one sample in a study of cytomegalovirus exposure and HLA in healthy donors. Only in-frame clones appear in the TCRdb table, and some are missing; sequencing was by immunoSEQ multiplex PCR. The sample gives about 150,000 clones, around 80% of which show up once; approximately 4.3% is in the top ten. Sequenced input: PBMCs. These receptors were collected from a man aged 30 to 39 in good health. The CDR3 runs from the conserved cysteine through the conserved F or W. The order of the fields is V gene, D gene, J gene, clone size, CDR3 DNA, CDR3 protein. The D gene is left open where the match is weak. The size field is filled for only some rows; it gives once, few, many or a size class.

TRBV5-4,TRBD2,TRBJ2-4,.,TGTGCCACCCACAATTTCAGGGAGGGATCCAAAAACATTCAGTACTTC,CATHNFREGSKNIQYF
TRBV11-2,TRBD1,TRBJ1-3,once,TGTGCCAGCAGCTTAGGGACAGGGGCTGGAAACACCATATATTTT,CASSLGTGAGNTIYF
TRBV18,TRBD2,TRBJ2-1,.,TGTGCCAGCTCACCAAGCGGGAGGCTCAGGAATGAGCAGTTCTTC,CASSPSGRLRNEQFF
TRBV6-5,.,TRBJ1-1,.,TGTGCCAGCAGTTACGGGCCGCTCATGAACACTGAAGCTTTCTTT,CASSYGPLMNTEAFF
TRBV5-6,TRBD2,TRBJ2-3,.,TGTGCCAGCAGCCGACTAGCGGGGGGGACAGATACGCAGTATTTT,CASSRLAGGTDTQYF
TRBV2,TRBD1,TRBJ2-7,.,TGTGCCAGCAGAACCGGGACAGGGTTGGACGAGCAGTACTTC,CASRTGTGLDEQYF
TRBV18,TRBD1,TRBJ1-5,once,TGTGCCAGCTCACCAGGTTTATGGACAGGGAGGTATCAGCCCCAGCATTTT,CASSPGLWTGRYQPQHF
TRBV19,TRBD1,TRBJ2-1,.,TGTGCCAGTAGTTCCCCGGGACAGACTTACAATGAGCAGTTCTTC,CASSSPGQTYNEQFF
TRBV11-2,TRBD1,TRBJ2-5,.,TGTGCCAGCAATAGACAGGGTTCAGGGACCCAGTACTTC,CASNRQGSGTQYF
TRBV11-2,TRBD2,TRBJ2-2,few,TGTGCCAGCAGTCCACTAGCGGCCCTTACCGGGGAGCTGTTTTTT,CASSPLAALTGELFF
TRBV9,.,TRBJ1-3,few,TGTGCCAGCAGCGTAGCGCCAGGGTTGCATGGAAACACCATATATTTT,CASSVAPGLHGNTIYF
TRBV6-4,TRBD2,TRBJ2-1,.,TGTGCCAGCAGTGACGCTAGCGGGAGCAACAATGAGCAGTTCTTC,CASSDASGSNNEQFF
TRBV5-6,.,TRBJ2-7,.,TGTGCCAGCAGCTTGCGGTACGAGCAGTACTTC,CASSLRYEQYF
TRBV28,TRBD1,TRBJ1-5,.,TGTGCCAGCACCCTCCCCGGGACAGCGAGTCAGCCCCAGCATTTT,CASTLPGTASQPQHF